This T cell receptor (beta chain) was captured by sequencing in a study of blood T cell repertoires in COVID-19. Across the study: Spain, Italy and the United States supplied samples that represented acute and convalescent COVID-19. Sample material is recorded as cDNA or gDNA derived from T cells, B-cell-depleted T cells, or PBMCs.

Data came from immunoSEQ multiplex PCR; TCRdb stores just in-frame clones and leaves some out. This table has under 500,000 clones, around 88% appearing once. Trimming took 0 bases from V and 5 from J, leaving 17 bases between them. Germline V CDR1 and CDR2: LGHNA, YNFKEQ. CDR3 size: 16 residues. The sequenced material came from peripheral blood. V and J are TRBV4-2 and TRBJ2-7; maybe TRBD2 (6 bases). The TCR was taken from a woman younger than 45 with acute or convalescent COVID-19. In DNA form, the CDR3 reads TGTGCCAGCAGCCAAGATCAAGGAGGGGTTAGCAACGAGCAGTACTTC. It codes for CASSQDQGGVSNEQYF.